This is a list of T cell receptor beta chains from one sample in a study of blood T cells in healthy people across ages. MiXCR, applied by TCRdb to the 5' RACE reads, yields one record per CDR3 protein. Of 790,000 or so distinct CDR3 sequences in the sample, roughly three fifths were seen once. Sequenced sample: blood. These receptors were collected from a man aged 35-49 years in good health. Each CDR3 is given with its conserved first and last residue. The D gene is left open where the match is weak. Part of the rows lack a size; the others show once, few, many or a class for expanded clones.

D gene: .; V gene: TRBV28; clone size: few; J gene: TRBJ2-3; CDR3 DNA: TGTGCCAGCAGTGCATTAGAGGAGATCCCAGATACGCAGTATTTT; CDR3 protein: CASSALEEIPDTQYF
D gene: TRBD1; V gene: TRBV7-8; clone size: few; J gene: TRBJ2-7; CDR3 DNA: TGTGCCAGCAGCTCTTCAGGGGGTGGGGGCTACGAGCAGTACTTC; CDR3 protein: CASSSSGGGGYEQYF
D gene: .; V gene: TRBV12-3/TRBV12-4; clone size: many; J gene: TRBJ2-3; CDR3 DNA: TGTGCCAGCAGTTTTTTGGATACGCAGTATTTT; CDR3 protein: CASSFLDTQYF
D gene: .; V gene: TRBV6-6; clone size: once; J gene: TRBJ2-2; CDR3 DNA: TGTGCCAGCAGAAAGGACTTAAACACCGGGGAGCTGTTTTTT; CDR3 protein: CASRKDLNTGELFF
D gene: TRBD1; V gene: TRBV12-3/TRBV12-4; clone size: few; J gene: TRBJ2-7; CDR3 DNA: TGTGCCAGCAGTTTACCCGGACAGGGGACCAACGAGCAGTACTTC; CDR3 protein: CASSLPGQGTNEQYF
D gene: TRBD1; V gene: TRBV27; clone size: few; J gene: TRBJ1-4; CDR3 DNA: TGTGCCAGCAGTTTATCGGCTAGATGGGGGACAGGGGAGTATAAACTGTTTTTT; CDR3 protein: CASSLSARWGTGEYKLFF
D gene: TRBD2; V gene: TRBV7-7; clone size: once; J gene: TRBJ2-5; CDR3 DNA: TGTGCCAGCAGCTTAGCGGGTAGCGGGAGGGCCCATGAGACCCAGTACTTC; CDR3 protein: CASSLAGSGRAHETQYF
D gene: .; V gene: TRBV7-8; clone size: .; J gene: TRBJ2-3; CDR3 DNA: TGTGCCAGTAGCTGGGGGACGAGGTACGATACGCAGTATTTT; CDR3 protein: CASSWGTRYDTQYF
D gene: .; V gene: TRBV29-1; clone size: .; J gene: TRBJ2-7; CDR3 DNA: TGCAGCGTTGGGACAGTTGGCGCCTACGAGCAGTACTTC; CDR3 protein: CSVGTVGAYEQYF
D gene: .; V gene: TRBV4-3; clone size: once; J gene: TRBJ2-1; CDR3 DNA: TGCGCCAGCAGCCAAGATTTTTCCCAGCGCAATGAGCAGTTCTTC; CDR3 protein: CASSQDFSQRNEQFF
D gene: .; V gene: TRBV9; clone size: .; J gene: TRBJ1-2; CDR3 DNA: TGTGCCAGCAGCGTGAAAGCTCGCATGACAGGATACTATGGCTACACCTTC; CDR3 protein: CASSVKARMTGYYGYTF
D gene: TRBD2; V gene: TRBV10-3; clone size: .; J gene: TRBJ2-5; CDR3 DNA: TGTGCCACCTTTGAGGCGGGAGGGCCGCGGGAGACCCAGTACTTC; CDR3 protein: CATFEAGGPRETQYF
D gene: TRBD2; V gene: TRBV5-1; clone size: .; J gene: TRBJ2-7; CDR3 DNA: TGCGCCAGCAGCACCCAGGGCGGGAGGGCCCTTGGCAATGAGCAGTACTTC; CDR3 protein: CASSTQGGRALGNEQYF
D gene: TRBD1; V gene: TRBV9; clone size: .; J gene: TRBJ1-5; CDR3 DNA: TGTGCCAGCAGCGTAGGGCCCTTCCTCGACAGGGGGCCCCAGCATTTT; CDR3 protein: CASSVGPFLDRGPQHF
D gene: .; V gene: TRBV20-1; clone size: many; J gene: TRBJ2-2; CDR3 DNA: TGCAGTGCTAGAGATCGACGTCAAGGATCTACGAACACCGGGGAGCTGTTTTTT; CDR3 protein: CSARDRRQGSTNTGELFF
D gene: .; V gene: TRBV27; clone size: few; J gene: TRBJ2-3; CDR3 DNA: TGTGCCTCAGGGGTTAGAGATACGCAGTATTTT; CDR3 protein: CASGVRDTQYF
D gene: TRBD2; V gene: TRBV7-9; clone size: many; J gene: TRBJ2-3; CDR3 DNA: TGTGCCAGCAGCTCCTGGACTAGCGGGGACCATTGGGGCTCAGATACGCAGTATTTT; CDR3 protein: CASSSWTSGDHWGSDTQYF
D gene: TRBD1; V gene: TRBV20-1; clone size: .; J gene: TRBJ1-1; CDR3 DNA: TGCAGTGCCACCCGACAGGGGGTGAACACTGAAGCTTTCTTT; CDR3 protein: CSATRQGVNTEAFF
D gene: TRBD2; V gene: TRBV27; clone size: .; J gene: TRBJ2-5; CDR3 DNA: TGTGCCAGCAGTGAGAAGGGACTAGCGGCCCTGTTTCAGACCCAGTACTTC; CDR3 protein: CASSEKGLAALFQTQYF
D gene: TRBD2; V gene: TRBV24-1; clone size: .; J gene: TRBJ2-1; CDR3 DNA: TGTGCCACCAGGAAATCAGCGGGAGGGAGCTCCTACAATGAGCAGTTCTTC; CDR3 protein: CATRKSAGGSSYNEQFF
D gene: TRBD1; V gene: TRBV7-2; clone size: few; J gene: TRBJ2-4; CDR3 DNA: TGTGCCAGCAGCTCGGGACAGGGTTCCTGGGAGCAGTACTTC; CDR3 protein: CASSSGQGSWEQYF
D gene: TRBD2; V gene: TRBV20-1; clone size: .; J gene: TRBJ2-7; CDR3 DNA: TGCAGTGCTAGAGGACCGTCCCCGGGGGGGGAGCAGTACTTC; CDR3 protein: CSARGPSPGGEQYF
D gene: TRBD2; V gene: TRBV6-5; clone size: few; J gene: TRBJ2-7; CDR3 DNA: TGTGCCAGCAGTTTCGTAGCGGGAGGGGTCGACGAGCAGTACTTC; CDR3 protein: CASSFVAGGVDEQYF
D gene: .; V gene: TRBV5-1; clone size: .; J gene: TRBJ2-5; CDR3 DNA: TGCGCCAGCAGTTTGGGCAGGGACAAAGAGACCCAGTACTTC; CDR3 protein: CASSLGRDKETQYF
D gene: TRBD2; V gene: TRBV25-1; clone size: .; J gene: TRBJ2-5; CDR3 DNA: TGTGCCAGCATGAAGGGTCAGGGAGGGGAGACCCAGTACTTC; CDR3 protein: CASMKGQGGETQYF
D gene: .; V gene: TRBV4-2; clone size: .; J gene: TRBJ2-6; CDR3 DNA: TGTGCCAGCAGCCAAAGGGGAGACCCCAGCTCTGGGGCCAACGTCCTGACTTTC; CDR3 protein: CASSQRGDPSSGANVLTF
D gene: .; V gene: TRBV6-5; clone size: .; J gene: TRBJ2-7; CDR3 DNA: TGTGCCAGCAACGGAGATTCCTACGAGCAGTACTTC; CDR3 protein: CASNGDSYEQYF
D gene: TRBD2; V gene: TRBV5-1; clone size: few; J gene: TRBJ2-3; CDR3 DNA: TGCGCCAGCAGACCGGGACTAGACACAGATACGCAGTATTTT; CDR3 protein: CASRPGLDTDTQYF
D gene: TRBD1; V gene: TRBV29-1; clone size: .; J gene: TRBJ2-7; CDR3 DNA: TGCAGCGTACGACAGGGGGCAGGAGGCGAGCAGTACTTC; CDR3 protein: CSVRQGAGGEQYF
D gene: TRBD2; V gene: TRBV29-1; clone size: .; J gene: TRBJ2-3; CDR3 DNA: TGCAGCGGAGGACTAGAACACACGCAGTATTTT; CDR3 protein: CSGGLEHTQYF
D gene: TRBD2; V gene: TRBV20-1; clone size: few; J gene: TRBJ2-7; CDR3 DNA: TGCAGTGCTGGGGCCCTTCCGGGACTAGCGGGAGGCGAGCAGTACTTC; CDR3 protein: CSAGALPGLAGGEQYF
D gene: TRBD2; V gene: TRBV7-9; clone size: .; J gene: TRBJ2-3; CDR3 DNA: TGTGCCAGCAGCTCCGGGACTAGCGGGGGGATTTACACAGATACGCAGTATTTT; CDR3 protein: CASSSGTSGGIYTDTQYF
D gene: TRBD2; V gene: TRBV4-2; clone size: .; J gene: TRBJ2-5; CDR3 DNA: TGTGCCAGCAGCCCCTCTTCCGGGGTAGCGGGAGGAGAGACCCAGTACTTC; CDR3 protein: CASSPSSGVAGGETQYF
D gene: TRBD1; V gene: TRBV3-1; clone size: .; J gene: TRBJ2-4; CDR3 DNA: TGTGCCAGCAAGTCCGGGACAGGGGCCAAAAACATTCAGTACTTC; CDR3 protein: CASKSGTGAKNIQYF
D gene: TRBD1; V gene: TRBV18; clone size: few; J gene: TRBJ2-3; CDR3 DNA: TGTGCCAGCTCAGCCAGGACAGGGTTTACAGATACGCAGTATTTT; CDR3 protein: CASSARTGFTDTQYF
D gene: TRBD1; V gene: TRBV29-1; clone size: few; J gene: TRBJ2-5; CDR3 DNA: TGCAGCGGGGACAGTTGGGAGACCCAGTACTTC; CDR3 protein: CSGDSWETQYF
D gene: TRBD2; V gene: TRBV9; clone size: .; J gene: TRBJ2-5; CDR3 DNA: TGTGCCAGCAGCGGGACCGGGACTAGCCAAGAGACCCAGTACTTC; CDR3 protein: CASSGTGTSQETQYF
D gene: .; V gene: TRBV9; clone size: .; J gene: TRBJ2-1; CDR3 DNA: TGTGCCAGCAGCGTACGCCGCCAAGCGGGCTACAATGAGCAGTTCTTC; CDR3 protein: CASSVRRQAGYNEQFF
D gene: TRBD2; V gene: TRBV28; clone size: few; J gene: TRBJ2-5; CDR3 DNA: TGTGCCAGTTCTAGCGGGGGGGCCTGGGAGACCCAGTACTTC; CDR3 protein: CASSSGGAWETQYF
D gene: TRBD2; V gene: TRBV20-1; clone size: .; J gene: TRBJ2-1; CDR3 DNA: TGCAGTGCTAGACGACTAGCGGGAGGAGAGGAGCAGTTCTTC; CDR3 protein: CSARRLAGGEEQFF
D gene: .; V gene: TRBV29-1; clone size: .; J gene: TRBJ2-7; CDR3 DNA: TGCAGCGTTGAGAGGGACCTCGGCTCCTACAATGAGCAGTACTTC; CDR3 protein: CSVERDLGSYNEQYF
D gene: TRBD2; V gene: TRBV5-6; clone size: .; J gene: TRBJ2-5; CDR3 DNA: TGTGCCAGCAGCATTGTAGGTACGGGAGGACCCCAAGAGACCCAGTACTTC; CDR3 protein: CASSIVGTGGPQETQYF
D gene: .; V gene: TRBV25-1; clone size: .; J gene: TRBJ2-7; CDR3 DNA: TGTGCCAGCAGTCACACCGGGGACGCAAACTACGAGCAGTACTTC; CDR3 protein: CASSHTGDANYEQYF
D gene: .; V gene: TRBV3-1; clone size: .; J gene: TRBJ2-4; CDR3 DNA: TGTGCCAGCAGCCAAGAGCGGGATTCGAGAAACATTCAGTACTTC; CDR3 protein: CASSQERDSRNIQYF
D gene: .; V gene: TRBV7-9; clone size: .; J gene: TRBJ1-1; CDR3 DNA: TGTGCCAGCAGCTTTCTCAGGGAGAACACTGAAGCTTTCTTT; CDR3 protein: CASSFLRENTEAFF
D gene: .; V gene: TRBV7-2; clone size: few; J gene: TRBJ2-1; CDR3 DNA: TGTGCCAGCAGCTTAGTATCTTCCGTGATGACTGAGCAGTTCTTC; CDR3 protein: CASSLVSSVMTEQFF
D gene: TRBD2; V gene: TRBV20-1; clone size: .; J gene: TRBJ2-1; CDR3 DNA: TGCAGTGCTAGAGATCTAGGAATAGCGGGGGGGCATGCCAATGAGCAGTTCTTC; CDR3 protein: CSARDLGIAGGHANEQFF
D gene: .; V gene: TRBV7-2; clone size: .; J gene: TRBJ2-1; CDR3 DNA: TGTGCCAGCAGCTTAGTCCGACAGGGTAGCGGTGAGCAGTTCTTC; CDR3 protein: CASSLVRQGSGEQFF